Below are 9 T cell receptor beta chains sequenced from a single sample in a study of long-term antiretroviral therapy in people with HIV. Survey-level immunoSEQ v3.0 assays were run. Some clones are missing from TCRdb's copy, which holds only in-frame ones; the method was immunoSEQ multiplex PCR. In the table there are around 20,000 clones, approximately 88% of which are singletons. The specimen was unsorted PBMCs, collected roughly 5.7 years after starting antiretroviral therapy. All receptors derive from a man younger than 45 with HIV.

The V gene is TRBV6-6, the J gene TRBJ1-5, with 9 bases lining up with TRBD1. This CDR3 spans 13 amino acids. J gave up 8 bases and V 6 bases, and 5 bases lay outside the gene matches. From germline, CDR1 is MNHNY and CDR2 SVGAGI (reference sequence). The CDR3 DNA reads TGTGCCAGCAGCAGGGACAGGGAAAAGCCCCAGCATTTT. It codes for CASSRDREKPQHF.

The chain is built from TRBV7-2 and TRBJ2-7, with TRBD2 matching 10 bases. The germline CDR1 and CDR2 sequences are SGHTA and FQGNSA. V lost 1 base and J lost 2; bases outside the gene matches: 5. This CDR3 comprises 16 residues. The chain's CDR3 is CASSLEGLAGAYEQYF. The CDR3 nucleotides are TGTGCCAGCAGCTTAGAGGGGCTAGCGGGAGCCTACGAGCAGTACTTC. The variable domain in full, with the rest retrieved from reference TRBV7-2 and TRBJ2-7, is GAGVSQSPSNKVTEKGKDVELRCDPISGHTALYWYRQSLGQGLEFLIYFQGNSAPDKSGLPSDRFSAERTGGSVSTLTIQRTQQEDSAVYLCASSLEGLAGAYEQYFGPGTRLTVT.

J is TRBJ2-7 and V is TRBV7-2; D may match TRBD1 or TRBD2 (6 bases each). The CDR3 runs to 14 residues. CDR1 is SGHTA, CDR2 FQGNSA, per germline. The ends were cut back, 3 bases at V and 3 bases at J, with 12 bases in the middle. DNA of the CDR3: TGTGCCAGCAGCTTTGGTGGGGGGCACTACGAGCAGTACTTC. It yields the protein CASSFGGGHYEQYF.

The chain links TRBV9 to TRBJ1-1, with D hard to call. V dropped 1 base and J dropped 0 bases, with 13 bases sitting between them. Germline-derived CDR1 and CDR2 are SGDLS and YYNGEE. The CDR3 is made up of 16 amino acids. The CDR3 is CASSVPPGRMNTEAFF. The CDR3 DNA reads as TGTGCCAGCAGCGTACCCCCCGGACGAATGAACACTGAAGCTTTCTTT.

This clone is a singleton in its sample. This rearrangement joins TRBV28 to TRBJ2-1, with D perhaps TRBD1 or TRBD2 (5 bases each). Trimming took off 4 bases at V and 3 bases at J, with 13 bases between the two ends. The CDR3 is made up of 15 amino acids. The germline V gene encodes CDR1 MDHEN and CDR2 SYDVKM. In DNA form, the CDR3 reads TGTGCCAGCAGTTGGGACGGCCAAGACTACAATGAGCAGTTCTTC. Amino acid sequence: CASSWDGQDYNEQFF.

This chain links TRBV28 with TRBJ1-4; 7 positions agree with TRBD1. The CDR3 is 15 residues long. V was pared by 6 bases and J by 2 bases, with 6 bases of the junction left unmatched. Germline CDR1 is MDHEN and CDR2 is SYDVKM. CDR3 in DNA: TGTGCCAGCAGACACGAGGGGGCGACTAATGAAAAACTGTTTTTT. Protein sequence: CASRHEGATNEKLFF. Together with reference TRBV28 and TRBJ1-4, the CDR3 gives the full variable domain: DVKVTQSSRYLVKRTGEKVFLECVQDMDHENMFWYRQDPGLGLRLIYFSYDVKMKEKGDIPEGYSVSREKKERFSLILESASTNQTSMYLCASRHEGATNEKLFFGSGTQLSVL.

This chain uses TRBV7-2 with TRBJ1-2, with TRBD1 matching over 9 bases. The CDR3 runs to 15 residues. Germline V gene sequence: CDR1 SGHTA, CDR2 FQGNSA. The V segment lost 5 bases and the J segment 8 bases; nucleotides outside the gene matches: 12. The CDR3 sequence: CASSPNSGQGWGYTF. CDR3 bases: TGTGCCAGCAGCCCGAATTCGGGACAGGGATGGGGCTACACCTTC.

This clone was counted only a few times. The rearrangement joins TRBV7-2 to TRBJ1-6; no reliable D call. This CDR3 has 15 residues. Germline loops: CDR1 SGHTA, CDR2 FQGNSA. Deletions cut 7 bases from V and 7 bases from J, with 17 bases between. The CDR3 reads CASTSTVAGNSPLHF. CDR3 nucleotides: TGTGCCAGCACCTCAACAGTGGCGGGGAATTCACCCCTCCACTTT. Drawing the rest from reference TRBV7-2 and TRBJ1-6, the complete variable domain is GAGVSQSPSNKVTEKGKDVELRCDPISGHTALYWYRQSLGQGLEFLIYFQGNSAPDKSGLPSDRFSAERTGGSVSTLTIQRTQQEDSAVYLCASTSTVAGNSPLHFGNGTRLTVT.

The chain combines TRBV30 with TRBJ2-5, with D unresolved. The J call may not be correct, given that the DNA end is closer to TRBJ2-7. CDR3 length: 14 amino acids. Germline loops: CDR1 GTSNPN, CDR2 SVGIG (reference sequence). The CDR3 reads CAWRPGPSSYEQYF. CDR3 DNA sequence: TGTGCCTGGAGGCCGGGCCCGAGCTCCTACGAGCAGTACTTC.